This TCR beta chain was obtained from a study of graft-versus-host responses after intestinal transplantation. The CDR3 is 10 amino acids. Germline assignment: CDR1 MNHNS and CDR2 SASEGT. A word on this clone: One end of the junction does not line up with germline, which may come from a read error. This CDR3 is also generated by other DNA sequences in the sample.

This table comes from immunoSEQ multiplex PCR, and its TCRdb copy is limited to in-frame clones, with some not included. The data contain 98,000 or so clones, 86% of them seen just once; the ten biggest clones take up more than 1.4%. The receptor was isolated from a human patient who received an intestinal transplant, so some T cells may come from the graft donor. The material was PBMCs, obtained 255 days after intestinal transplant. The J gene is TRBJ2-5, the V gene TRBV6-1, with D unresolved. The chain's CDR3 is CASREETQYF. The CDR3 DNA reads TGTGCCAGCAGGGAAGAGACCCAGTACTTC.